These 10 T cell receptor beta chains came from one sample sequenced in a study of CD8 T cells in Susac syndrome. An amount of RNA that ranged from 0.5 to 1 ug was reverse transcribed with random hexamers. MiXCR was run by TCRdb on the immunoSEQ multiplex PCR reads, yielding one entry per CDR3 protein. The repertoire includes around 69,000 distinct CDR3 sequences, about 94% of them detected once, and less than 0.55% sits in the top ten. The material sequenced was CD8+ T cells from PBMCs. The origin of the receptors is a human donor with Susac syndrome.

A single count supports this clonotype. The chain links TRBV12-3 or TRBV12-4 to TRBJ2-2; tentative D call: TRBD2 (5 bases). There are 14 residues in the CDR3. Trimming pared 5 bases from V and 5 bases from J, leaving 12 bases between. The CDR3 nucleotides read TGTGCCAGCAGTCCGGAGGAGTTTACCGGGGAGCTGTTTTTT. Translation gives CASSPEEFTGELFF.

V is TRBV10-1 and J is TRBJ2-2; 10 nucleotides align to TRBD2. This CDR3 has 15 residues. J lost 6 bases, V lost 2 bases, and 3 bases had no gene match. In germline, CDR1 is WNHNN, CDR2 SYGVQD (reference sequence). The CDR3 region has the DNA TGCGCCAGCAGTGAGCCGAGCGGGAGGGCCGGGGAGCTGTTTTTT. This codes for CASSEPSGRAGELFF.

The chain recombines TRBV9 with TRBJ1-1, with a possible D match to TRBD1 (5 bases). Trimming pared 3 bases from V and 5 bases from J, leaving 17 bases between. The CDR3 is made up of 15 amino acids. The germline V gene encodes CDR1 SGDLS and CDR2 YYNGEE. Written as DNA, the CDR3 is TGTGCCAGCAGCGCTTTTGGGGGGGGTCGGACTGAAGCTTTCTTT. Translated, it gives CASSAFGGGRTEAFF.

This clonotype was observed a handful of times. V is TRBV28 and J is TRBJ2-2; 7 bases agree with TRBD1. Trimming at V came to 4 bases and at J to 4 bases, leaving 0 bases not matched to a gene. CDR3 length: 13 residues. Germline CDR1 and CDR2: MDHEN and SYDVKM. CDR3 coding DNA: TGTGCCAGCAGTTGGACAGGCACCGGGGAGCTGTTTTTT. Its protein product is CASSWTGTGELFF.

The chain uses TRBV3-1 and TRBJ1-2, with D uncertain. The germline gives CDR1 LGHDT, CDR2 YNNKEL (reference sequence). V lost 0 bases and J lost 6, with 2 bases in between. This CDR3 region has 11 residues. CDR3 sequence reads: CASSQDDGYTF. Written as DNA, the CDR3 is TGTGCCAGCAGCCAAGATGATGGCTACACCTTC.

CDR3 DNA sequence: TGCAGTGCTGAGACAGGGCGTTCCTACAATGAGCAGTTCTTC. Protein: CSAETGRSYNEQFF. The chain recombines TRBV20-1 with TRBJ2-1; 7 bases line up with TRBD1. The CDR3 loop spans 14 amino acids. Germline V gives CDR1 DFQATT, CDR2 SNEGSKA (reference sequence). V trimming: 5 bases; J trimming: 1 base; junction bases outside the gene matches: 5.

This chain joins TRBV5-6 and TRBJ1-4; the match to TRBD1 covers 11 bases. After removal of 4 bases from V and 0 bases from J, the junction contained 11 bases not matched to a gene. The CDR3 consists of 19 residues. Germline loops: CDR1 SGHDT, CDR2 YYEEEE. CDR3 in DNA: TGTGCCAGCAGCCCGACTACGGACAGGGGGCGTCCAACTAATGAAAAACTGTTTTTT. Protein sequence: CASSPTTDRGRPTNEKLFF.

The chain carries TRBV20-1 and TRBJ2-1; 11 nucleotides agree with TRBD2. CDR3 length equals 14 residues. V was pared by 0 bases and J by 13 bases, with 8 bases of the junction left unmatched. CDR1 is DFQATT and CDR2 is SNEGSKA in the germline V gene (reference sequence). The CDR3 nucleotides are TGCAGTGCTAGAGATCTAGCGGGGGGTCTATTACAGTTCTTC. Its protein product is CSARDLAGGLLQFF.

The V gene is TRBV7-8, the J gene TRBJ1-2; 11 bases map to TRBD1. Trimming cost V 5 bases and J 4 bases; bases outside gene matches: 9. This CDR3 region has 16 residues. The germline CDR1 and CDR2 sequences are SGHVS and FQNEAQ. The CDR3 sequence: CASSPQRTGGVYGYTF. Written as DNA, the CDR3 is TGTGCCAGCAGCCCCCAGCGGACAGGGGGCGTCTATGGCTACACCTTC.

This chain connects TRBV7-9 to TRBJ2-7, with D maybe TRBD2 (6 bases). The CDR3 sequence is 16 residues long. From germline, CDR1 is SEHNR and CDR2 FQNEAQ (reference sequence). V gave up 5 bases and J gave up 0 bases, with 17 bases separating them. CDR3 region: CASSPASGVGSYEQYF. The CDR3, as DNA: TGTGCCAGCAGCCCCGCTTCGGGGGTCGGCTCCTACGAGCAGTACTTC.